This TCR beta chain appears in the sequencing data of a study of blood T cell repertoires in COVID-19. Overall study context: From the United States, Italy and Spain came samples of acute and convalescent COVID-19. The analysed material was cDNA or gDNA that came from T cells, B-cell-depleted T cells, or PBMCs.

Enrolled through a virtual design, the participants were between 18 and 89 years of age and came from about two dozen US areas. Original handling: Amplified reference gene primers provided the basis for estimating nucleated cell counts. Only in-frame clones appear in the TCRdb table, and some are missing; sequencing was by immunoSEQ multiplex PCR. That table gives V, J and clone size, and the DNA gave D and trimming. Of 150,000 or so clones detected, roughly 80% appear once; the ten largest clones hold about 3.4%. The TCR originated in a woman in her sixties who had recovered from COVID-19. The sample was PBMCs or T cells enriched from blood (not recorded which).

CDR3 sequence (DNA): TGTGCCAGCAGTTTTGGCGGGGCGTGGAGCTATGGCTACACCTTC. Translating it yields CASSFGGAWSYGYTF. V is TRBV28 and J is TRBJ1-2; D perhaps matches TRBD1 (5 bases). Germline V CDR1 and CDR2: MDHEN, SYDVKM. The germline V and J ends were trimmed by 3 bases and 4 bases, with 15 bases remaining between them. The CDR3 has 15 amino acids.